One and the same sample provided the 22 T cell receptor beta chains below, sequenced in a study of cytomegalovirus exposure and HLA in healthy donors. PCR employed 60 Vbeta and 13 Jbeta primers. Data came from immunoSEQ multiplex PCR; TCRdb stores just in-frame clones and leaves some out. The sample lists about 150,000 clones, roughly 84% occurring once. Sequences were obtained from PBMCs. The origin of the receptors is a woman between 18 and 29 years old in good health and CMV-seronegative.

The V gene is TRBV11-3, the J gene TRBJ2-3, with D possibly being TRBD2 (6 bases). Trimming removed 5 bases at V and 3 bases at J, with 18 bases between. The CDR3 spans 16 residues. Germline V gene data show CDR1 as SGHNT and CDR2 as YENEEA. The CDR3 loop is CASSAGRGSETDTQYF. The CDR3 region has the DNA TGTGCCAGCAGCGCGGGACGGGGTTCCGAGACAGATACGCAGTATTTT.

The chain is built from TRBV2 and TRBJ2-5; 7 nucleotides agree with TRBD1. The CDR3 length is 13 residues. Germline V gene data show CDR1 as SNHLY and CDR2 as FYNNEI. With V trimmed by 6 bases and J by 5 bases, 6 bases remained unmatched. The CDR3 DNA is TGTGCCAGCAGGGGTTCCAGGGGGGAGACCCAGTACTTC. Its translation: CASRGSRGETQYF.

V usage is TRBV9 and J usage is TRBJ2-7; TRBD2 agrees at 10 bases. Germline values: CDR1 SGDLS, CDR2 YYNGEE. This CDR3 region has 15 residues. V shed 0 bases and J 6 bases; nucleotides not matched to a gene: 6. This CDR3 is CASSVDPSGSIEQYF. In DNA, the CDR3 is TGTGCCAGCAGCGTAGATCCTAGCGGGAGCATCGAGCAGTACTTC.

The chain has TRBV11-3 and TRBJ2-1; TRBD1 aligns across 8 bases. The trim removed 0 bases at V and 7 bases at J, leaving 8 bases unmatched. Germline V gives CDR1 SGHNT, CDR2 YENEEA. This CDR3 has 16 amino acids. In nucleotides, the CDR3 is TGTGCCAGCAGCTTAGAGGGGACAGGAACCCGAAATGAGCAGTTCTTC. Translating it yields CASSLEGTGTRNEQFF.

The chain joins TRBV7-2 to TRBJ1-2; perhaps TRBD1 as D (6 bases). Per germline, CDR1 SGHTA and CDR2 FQGNSA. V lost 5 bases and J 4 bases, leaving 11 bases between the germline ends. The CDR3 length is 13 residues. The CDR3 nucleotides read TGTGCCAGCAGCCCAAGGACAGCCTATGGCTACACCTTC. Translation gives CASSPRTAYGYTF. Full variable domain (rest looked up from reference TRBV7-2 and TRBJ1-2): GAGVSQSPSNKVTEKGKDVELRCDPISGHTALYWYRQSLGQGLEFLIYFQGNSAPDKSGLPSDRFSAERTGGSVSTLTIQRTQQEDSAVYLCASSPRTAYGYTFGSGTRLTVV.

V gene TRBV5-4 combines with J gene TRBJ1-4; TRBD1 matches 7 bases. There are 16 residues in the CDR3. Trimming at V came to 4 bases and at J to 5 bases, leaving 11 bases not matched to a gene. The V gene's germline CDR1 is SGHNT and CDR2 YYREEE (reference sequence). The CDR3 spells CASSVKTGASNEKLFF. For the CDR3, the DNA is TGTGCCAGCAGCGTGAAAACAGGGGCGTCGAATGAAAAACTGTTTTTT.

This clone was observed a handful of times. The gene calls are TRBV7-9 and TRBJ2-7; tentatively, D is TRBD2 (5 bases). V lost 5 bases, J lost 3 bases, and 14 bases lay in between. The CDR3 runs to 14 residues. CDR1 is SEHNR, CDR2 FQNEAQ, per germline (reference sequence). The CDR3 region is CASSLRTGNYEQYF. The CDR3 DNA reads TGTGCCAGCAGCCTTCGGACGGGGAACTACGAGCAGTACTTC.

The chain has TRBV15 and TRBJ1-1; maybe TRBD1 (5 bases). V was cut by 0 bases and J by 1 base, with 9 bases left in between. Germline V gene sequence: CDR1 LNHNV, CDR2 YYDKDF (reference sequence). The CDR3 runs 15 residues. In nucleotides, the CDR3 is TGTGCCACCAGCAGAGACAGGGTGTCGAACACTGAAGCTTTCTTT. Translated, it gives CATSRDRVSNTEAFF. Together with reference TRBV15 and TRBJ1-1, the CDR3 gives the full variable domain: DAMVIQNPRYQVTQFGKPVTLSCSQTLNHNVMYWYQQKSSQAPKLLFHYYDKDFNNEADTPDNFQSRRPNTSFCFLDIRSPGLGDTAMYLCATSRDRVSNTEAFFGQGTRLTVV.

Turning to this clone: Other DNA sequences in this specimen translate into the identical CDR3. This chain connects TRBV10-3 to TRBJ2-7; possible D gene TRBD1, 5 bases. Germline V gene sequence: CDR1 ENHRY, CDR2 SYGVKD. Trimming removed 6 bases at V and 3 bases at J, with 6 bases between. This CDR3 has 11 amino acids. CDR3 DNA: TGTGCCATCAGCCAGGGCTACGAGCAGTACTTC. This translates into CAISQGYEQYF.

This chain uses TRBV7-8 with TRBJ1-2, with a weak D call TRBD1 (6 bases). This CDR3 has 15 amino acids. Trimming shortened V by 5 bases and J by 4 bases, and 17 bases separated the two germline ends. CDR1 and CDR2 (germline): SGHVS, FQNEAQ. CDR3 bases: TGTGCCAGCAGCGCCAGACAGGCCAGAAGCTATGGCTACACCTTC. As protein: CASSARQARSYGYTF.

The V gene is TRBV19, the J gene TRBJ2-1; TRBD2 matches at 11 bases. Trimming at V came to 8 bases and at J to 9 bases, leaving 12 bases not matched to a gene. The CDR3 sequence is 15 residues long. Germline assignment: CDR1 LNHDA and CDR2 SQIVND (reference sequence). CDR3 nucleotide sequence: TGTGCCAGTCAAAGAGTAGCGGGGGGGCGCGGTGAGCAGTTCTTC. This codes for CASQRVAGGRGEQFF.

V and J are TRBV30 and TRBJ1-1; D is possibly TRBD1 (5 bases). Looked up from germline, CDR1 is GTSNPN and CDR2 is SVGIG (reference sequence). The V end lost 2 bases, the J end lost 11 bases, and 18 bases lay between the germline ends. This CDR3 is built from 13 residues. CDR3 sequence (DNA): TGTGCCTGGAGTCGTCAGGGTACACCGAGGGCTTTCTTT. Protein sequence: CAWSRQGTPRAFF.

Written as DNA, the CDR3 is TGTGCCAGTAGTATGGGATCGGGGGGCACGAACACCTACGAGCAGTACTTC. This translates into CASSMGSGGTNTYEQYF. V usage is TRBV19 and J usage is TRBJ2-7, with D maybe TRBD2 (7 bases). The CDR3 runs 17 residues. Germline V CDR1 and CDR2: LNHDA, SQIVND (reference sequence). V gave up 3 bases and J gave up 2 bases, with 20 bases separating them.

This clone was detected only once. V usage is TRBV5-1 and J usage is TRBJ2-2; 13 positions agree with TRBD2. The germline V gene has CDR1 SGHRS and CDR2 YFSETQ. This CDR3 is 19 amino acids long. The V segment lost 4 bases and the J segment 1 base; nucleotides outside the gene matches: 10. The CDR3 DNA follows: TGCGCCAGCAGCAGGACTAGCGGGAGATCAGAGTGGAACACCGGGGAGCTGTTTTTT. Translating gives CASSRTSGRSEWNTGELFF.

V gene TRBV7-2 combines with J gene TRBJ2-5, with 7 bases fitting TRBD1. CDR3 length: 13 amino acids. Trimming cost V 6 bases and J 5 bases; bases outside gene matches: 6. Germline V gives CDR1 SGHTA, CDR2 FQGNSA. The CDR3 spells CASSRGTAETQYF. CDR3 nucleotide sequence: TGTGCCAGCAGTCGTGGGACAGCGGAGACCCAGTACTTC. Full variable domain (outside the CDR3, taken from reference TRBV7-2 and TRBJ2-5): GAGVSQSPSNKVTEKGKDVELRCDPISGHTALYWYRQSLGQGLEFLIYFQGNSAPDKSGLPSDRFSAERTGGSVSTLTIQRTQQEDSAVYLCASSRGTAETQYFGPGTRLLVL.

The chain is built from TRBV18 and TRBJ2-3, with 7 bases identical to TRBD2. Unmatched junction bases numbered 7, after V lost 6 bases and J lost 4 bases. This CDR3 comprises 14 residues. CDR1 and CDR2 from the germline V gene are KGHSH and LQKENI. In DNA, the CDR3 is TGTGCCAGCTCTACGGGGGGACTGGCAGATACGCAGTATTTT. The encoded protein is CASSTGGLADTQYF. Full variable domain (remainder filled in from reference TRBV18 and TRBJ2-3): NAGVMQNPRHLVRRRGQEARLRCSPMKGHSHVYWYRQLPEEGLKFMVYLQKENIIDESGMPKERFSAEFPKEGPSILRIQQVVRGDSAAYFCASSTGGLADTQYFGPGTRLTVL.

This sequence joins TRBV9 and TRBJ2-7, with D possibly TRBD2 on 5 matching bases. In germline, CDR1 is SGDLS, CDR2 YYNGEE. The CDR3 totals 16 residues. With 0 bases removed from V and 0 bases from J, the gap between germline ends came to 13 bases. CDR3 nucleotide sequence: TGTGCCAGCAGCGTAGAGAGGGAAGGGAGCTCCTACGAGCAGTACTTC. This gives the protein CASSVEREGSSYEQYF.

The chain joins TRBV9 to TRBJ2-7; 12 positions agree with TRBD1. Germline V gene data show CDR1 as SGDLS and CDR2 as YYNGEE. CDR3 size: 15 residues. With V trimmed by 3 bases and J by 5 bases, 6 bases remained unmatched. The CDR3 reads CASSAGQGARDEQYF. The CDR3 DNA reads TGTGCCAGCAGCGCGGGACAGGGGGCGCGGGACGAGCAGTACTTC.

This chain joins TRBV6-1 and TRBJ2-7; 8 bases fit TRBD1. This CDR3 has 14 amino acids. Trimming cost V 4 bases and J 2 bases; bases outside gene matches: 4. CDR1 and CDR2 from the germline V gene are MNHNS and SASEGT. CDR3 protein: CASSATGATYEQYF. The CDR3 nucleotides read TGTGCCAGCAGTGCGACAGGGGCCACCTACGAGCAGTACTTC.

The chain is built from TRBV7-3 and TRBJ2-7; D possibly corresponds to TRBD2 (7 bases). The V gene's germline CDR1 is SGHTA and CDR2 FQGTGA. This CDR3 has 15 amino acids. With 4 bases removed from V and 1 base from J, the gap between germline ends came to 14 bases. This CDR3 is CASSYFGGPSYEQYF. The CDR3, as DNA: TGTGCCAGCAGCTATTTCGGGGGGCCTTCCTACGAGCAGTACTTC.

The genes are TRBV5-4 and TRBJ1-3; TRBD1 aligns across 9 bases. The V and J ends lost 1 base and 4 bases, in that order; junction bases with no gene match: 18. CDR1 is SGHNT, CDR2 YYREEE, per germline (reference sequence). The CDR3 consists of 20 residues. The CDR3 sequence is CASSLSWDRASRERGNTIYF. Here the CDR3 DNA reads TGTGCCAGCAGCTTGTCCTGGGACAGGGCGAGCCGCGAACGAGGAAACACCATATATTTT. Combining the CDR3 with reference TRBV5-4 and TRBJ1-3 gives the whole variable domain ETGVTQSPTHLIKTRGQQVTLRCSSQSGHNTVSWYQQALGQGPQFIFQYYREEENGRGNFPPRFSGLQFPNYSSELNVNALELDDSALYLCASSLSWDRASRERGNTIYFGEGSWLTVV.

This rearrangement joins TRBV5-6 to TRBJ2-5; D might be TRBD2 (7 bases). Trimming left V 0 bases short and J 1 base short, with 13 bases between. CDR3 length: 16 residues. Germline loops: CDR1 SGHDT, CDR2 YYEEEE. The CDR3 sequence: CASSLAAGAPQETQYF. CDR3 sequence (DNA): TGTGCCAGCAGCTTGGCCGCGGGGGCCCCCCAAGAGACCCAGTACTTC.